This is a list of T cell receptor beta chains from one sample in a study of cytomegalovirus exposure and HLA in healthy donors. The assay was immunoSEQ multiplex PCR, and TCRdb's table has in-frame clones only and misses some. The sample has roughly 130,000 clones, 75% to 90% seen once. The material sequenced was PBMCs. The receptors here all came from a male donor in good health and CMV-seronegative. The CDR3 runs from the conserved cysteine through the conserved F or W. Each record gives: V gene, CDR3 protein.

TRBV19 CASSMPSGSSYNEQFF
TRBV11-2 CASSYRGREQYF
TRBV9 CASSAGWTSGELDTQYF
TRBV2 CASSVPADRGRTDTQYF
TRBV11-3 CASSPDRSNEQFF
TRBV2 CASKLGQGNTEAFF
TRBV5-1 CASSLVAGNNEKLFF
TRBV2 CASSEALLAYSNQPQHF
TRBV9 CASVKGGVFNYGYTF
TRBV18 CASSPRADRVQPQHF
TRBV5-1 CASSLGREAGELFF
TRBV7-8 CASHKRGEFNEQFF
TRBV9 CASSPGGKSEAFF
TRBV4-2 CASSQTSGVNNEQFF
TRBV11-1 CASSSDNTQYF
TRBV9 CASSAKERGGSYEQYF
TRBV27 CASSLYAGLGYTF
TRBV6-1 CASSERQGYQPQHF
TRBV19 CASTHRQGADEAFF
TRBV6-5 CASSYTGEQPQHF
TRBV15 CASRRSTNTGELFF
TRBV6-5 CASSPDRGNTGELFF
TRBV28 CASSFRRMGTGVTFF
TRBV13 CASSLRGNSNEQFF
TRBV5-1 CASSFRPNPGNEQFF
TRBV15 CATSRGPGLAASDTQYF
TRBV2 CASSGVRDRLSYEQYF
TRBV7-9 CASSPSKLGTTNTGELFF
TRBV7-9 CSSSRPLSLILVF
TRBV1 CTSRSGQGCNQPQHF
TRBV5-1 CASSSGLAGDNEQFF
TRBV5-4 CASSRGVSGIGEQFF
TRBV30 CAWSVLPGGSYEQYF
TRBV5-4 CASSQDGTSGSNEQFF
TRBV7-2 CASSLNRDQPQHF
TRBV9 CASSVVSGSGDTQYF
TRBV5-1 CASSLETSGGHYNEQFF
TRBV5-1 CASSSTGAYEQYF
TRBV5-6 CASSLAGQSRSFF
TRBV9 CASSVEFLGTVGNEQFF
TRBV7-2 CASGKVGGAGGGETQYF
TRBV27 CASSRQGQGYYEQYF
TRBV7-2 CASSLSRGLRGDQPQHF
TRBV7-9 CASSSTTGGWETQYF
TRBV19 CASSVRLYQPQHF
TRBV11-2 CASSTNRETYGYTF
TRBV6-6 CASRRTGGADTQYF
TRBV5-1 CASSLDGTGLSQPQHF